The present TCR beta chain was sequenced within a study of graft-versus-host responses after intestinal transplantation. About the study: The whole recipient group had anti-thymocyte globulin induction followed by tacrolimus and steroids for roughly three years.

Regarding this clone: Its antigen is currently unknown.

This CDR3 has 15 amino acids. Germline V gene lookup returns CDR1 SEHNR and CDR2 FQNEAQ (reference sequence). Trimming stripped 5 bases from V and 3 bases from J, with 17 bases between. The table came from immunoSEQ multiplex PCR; TCRdb's copy has only in-frame clones and leaves some out. The profile covers more than 85,000 clones, with around 93% appearing a single time and 0.4% to 0.65% taken by the ten largest. Study findings and constraints: Association was observed between peak circulating GvH clone levels and early post-transplant HvG declines.

This receptor was identified in a human donor who received an intestinal transplant. The sequences come from unstimulated CD8+ T cells sorted from spleen or lymph node cells, collected before intestinal transplant. The chain recombines TRBV7-9 with TRBJ2-7; D is possibly TRBD1 or TRBD2 (5 bases each). DNA for the CDR3: TGTGCCAGCAGCCGAACAGAGGGACCGAACTACGAGCAGTACTTC. Residues: CASSRTEGPNYEQYF.